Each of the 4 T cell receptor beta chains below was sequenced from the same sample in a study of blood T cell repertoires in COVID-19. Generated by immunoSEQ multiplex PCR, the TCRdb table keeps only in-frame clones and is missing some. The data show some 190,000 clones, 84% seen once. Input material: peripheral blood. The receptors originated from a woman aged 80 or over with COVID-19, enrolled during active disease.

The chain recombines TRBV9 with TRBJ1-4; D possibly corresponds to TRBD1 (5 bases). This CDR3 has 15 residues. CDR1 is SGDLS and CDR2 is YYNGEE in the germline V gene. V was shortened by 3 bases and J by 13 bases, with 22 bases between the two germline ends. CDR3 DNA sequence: TGTGCCAGCAGCGCCGGACTGGCGGGGGAGCTTAGACTGTTTTTT. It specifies CASSAGLAGELRLFF.

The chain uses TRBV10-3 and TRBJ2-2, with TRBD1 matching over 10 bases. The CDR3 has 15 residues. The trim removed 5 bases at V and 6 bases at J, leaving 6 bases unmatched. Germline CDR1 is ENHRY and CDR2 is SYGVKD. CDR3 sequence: CAISLGTGEAGELFF. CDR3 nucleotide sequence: TGTGCCATCAGTTTGGGGACAGGGGAAGCCGGGGAGCTGTTTTTT.

CDR3 amino acids: CASRGEQGNTEAFF. The CDR3 DNA reads TGTGCCAGCAGGGGGGAACAGGGGAACACTGAAGCTTTCTTT. The genes are TRBV2 and TRBJ1-1, with D possibly being TRBD1 (6 bases). Germline V lookup: CDR1 SNHLY, CDR2 FYNNEI. The CDR3 totals 14 residues. With 6 bases removed from V and 1 base from J, the gap between germline ends came to 12 bases.

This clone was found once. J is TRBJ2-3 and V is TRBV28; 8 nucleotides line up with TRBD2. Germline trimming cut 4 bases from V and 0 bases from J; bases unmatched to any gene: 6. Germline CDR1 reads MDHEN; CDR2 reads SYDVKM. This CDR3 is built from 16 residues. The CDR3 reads CASSSRLAHSTDTQYF. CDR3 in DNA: TGTGCCAGCAGTTCGAGACTAGCGCATAGCACAGATACGCAGTATTTT.